A selection of T cell receptor beta chains follows, all from one sample in a study of shared clonotypes between healthy human individuals. The data were produced by immunoSEQ multiplex PCR, yet TCRdb's version contains in-frame clones alone and is incomplete. The sample carries some 1,100,000 clones, 78% recorded once. The sequenced sample was memory CD4+ T cells from PBMCs. The source is a young man in good health. Some clones in this sample may be carry-over from other donors' samples. The CDR3 runs from the conserved cysteine through the conserved F or W. A D gene is named only where the DNA matches it firmly. The listing skips clone size in some rows; elsewhere it reads once, few, many or a size class.

. TRBJ2-7 . TRBV6-1 TGTGCCAGCAGTGAAGGGATAGCTCCTAACTACGAGCAGTACTTC CASSEGIAPNYEQYF
. TRBJ2-3 . TRBV28 TGTGCCAGCAGTCGGCAACACGGTACGCAGTATTTT CASSRQHGTQYF
. TRBJ1-5 . TRBV27 TGTGCCAGCAGTTTAGGGGGAGAGAGAGGTCAGCCCCAGCATTTT CASSLGGERGQPQHF
. TRBJ2-3 . TRBV2 TGTGCCAGCAGCGCCTGGGGAGATACGCAGTATTTT CASSAWGDTQYF
TRBD1 TRBJ2-3 . TRBV11-2 TGTGCCAGCAGCCGAGCCAGGGGGCAAGGCACAGATACGCAGTATTTT CASSRARGQGTDTQYF
. TRBJ1-1 few TRBV30 TGTGCTCACAGGGTGAACACTGAAGCTTTCTTT CAHRVNTEAFF
. TRBJ2-3 . TRBV5-1 TGCGCCAGCAGCCCGGTTGTCAGCACAGATACGCAGTATTTT CASSPVVSTDTQYF
. TRBJ2-2 . TRBV5-1 TGCGCCAGCACGCCTGAGGGCACCGGGGAGCTGTTTTTT CASTPEGTGELFF
TRBD1 TRBJ2-3 . TRBV28 TGTGCCAGCAGTCCGGGACAGGGTTGGGATACGCAGTATTTT CASSPGQGWDTQYF
. TRBJ1-5 . TRBV7-2 TGTGCCAGCAGCTTAGAGGGCAGTATCAATCAGCCCCAGCATTTT CASSLEGSINQPQHF
. TRBJ2-7 . TRBV5-1 TGCGCCAGCAGCTTGTTTGCAGGGGTGATCGAGCAGTACTTC CASSLFAGVIEQYF
TRBD1 TRBJ1-1 few TRBV7-2 TGTGCCAGCAGCCACGACAGGGTGGCTTTCTTT CASSHDRVAFF
TRBD1 TRBJ1-2 once TRBV19 TGTGCCAGTAGGGACAGGGGGCGGACTAACTATGGCTACACCTTC CASRDRGRTNYGYTF
. TRBJ2-5 . TRBV7-9 TGTGCCAGCAGCTCGCTCGGTCGGGAGACCCAGTACTTC CASSSLGRETQYF
. TRBJ2-5 . TRBV7-9 TGTGCCAGCAGCCCCCAACCCGGGTACTGGGGGTGGTACTTC CASSPQPGYWGWYF
. TRBJ1-4 once TRBV5-1 TGCGCCAGCGCTCCATCTATCCCTCGGGATGAAAAACTGTTTTTT CASAPSIPRDEKLFF
TRBD1 TRBJ2-7 . TRBV5-6 TGTGCCAGCAGGCGGACAGGGGGCACATACGAGCAGTACTTC CASRRTGGTYEQYF
. TRBJ1-3 . TRBV9 TGTGCCAGCGAGGGACCCGGTGGAAACACCATATATTTT CASEGPGGNTIYF
. TRBJ2-7 . TRBV5-4 TGTGCCAGCAGCCCCCCATTTCGGGACGAGCAGTACTTC CASSPPFRDEQYF
. TRBJ2-5 . TRBV2 TGTGCCAGCAGTGTGAACGGACCCTTAGAGACCCAGTACTTC CASSVNGPLETQYF
. TRBJ2-6 . TRBV7-2 TGTGCCAGCAGCTTTGGGCCGCGGGGGGCCAACGTCCTGACTTTC CASSFGPRGANVLTF
TRBD2 TRBJ2-3 . TRBV19 TGTGCCAGTAGTTTTGGCGGGGGGGGCACAGATACGCAGTATTTT CASSFGGGGTDTQYF
. TRBJ1-2 . TRBV5-4 TGTGCCAGCAGCTTGGACGGGCCCTATGGCTACACCTTC CASSLDGPYGYTF
. TRBJ2-5 . TRBV7-2 TGTGCCAGCAGCGCGCAGCAGGGGTCTGGTTTAGAGACCCAGTACTTC CASSAQQGSGLETQYF
TRBD1 TRBJ1-1 . TRBV28 TGTGCCAGCAGTTCCCCGACAGGGAGAGGGGTAGCTTTCTTT CASSSPTGRGVAFF
TRBD2 TRBJ2-5 . TRBV2 TGTGCCAGCAGTGCCCAGAGCGGGAGACGGGAGACCCAGTACTTC CASSAQSGRRETQYF
TRBD2 TRBJ2-1 . TRBV5-1 TGCGCCAGCAGCTCGACTAGCGGCGCCCTCCTTAATGAGCAGTTCTTC CASSSTSGALLNEQFF
TRBD1 TRBJ1-4 . TRBV2 TGTGCCAGCAGACCAGGGGGGTTTAATGAAAAACTGTTTTTT CASRPGGFNEKLFF
. TRBJ1-2 . TRBV27 TGTGCCAGGGGGATGCCGGGGGAAGAAACCTTC CARGMPGEETF
TRBD2 TRBJ2-3 once TRBV5-1 TGCGCCAGCAGCTGGCTAGCGGGAGGCACAGATACGCAGTATTTT CASSWLAGGTDTQYF
TRBD2 TRBJ2-1 . TRBV5-1 TGCGCCAGCAGAGAGACTAGCGGGGCCTCGGGAGGCAATGAGCAGTTCTTC CASRETSGASGGNEQFF
TRBD1 TRBJ1-4 . TRBV18 TGTGCCAGCTCACCGTCGACAGGGCTTCATAATGAAAAACTGTTTTTT CASSPSTGLHNEKLFF
TRBD2 TRBJ2-5 . TRBV30 TGTGCCTGGAGGCTAGCGGGACGAGAGACCCAGTACTTC CAWRLAGRETQYF
. TRBJ2-3 . TRBV4-1 TGCGCCAGCAGCCAAGATAATTTGGTTTGGGGCCCCACAGATACGCAGTATTTT CASSQDNLVWGPTDTQYF
. TRBJ1-4 . TRBV9 TGTGCCAGCAGCGGAACAGATGAAAAACTGTTTTTT CASSGTDEKLFF
. TRBJ2-7 . TRBV12-2 TGTGCAAGTCGCTTGAATAGGGAAGTTGGCGAGCAGTACTTC CASRLNREVGEQYF
. TRBJ2-5 . TRBV10-3 TGTGCCATCGAAGCCCGGGCAGAAGAGACCCAGTACTTC CAIEARAEETQYF
TRBD1 TRBJ2-3 . TRBV19 TGTGCCACCATCGGGGACAGGGCGACCTATACGCAGTATTTT CATIGDRATYTQYF
. TRBJ2-1 . TRBV4-1 TGCGCCAGCAGCCCAGCCCCCGGGTGGGAGCAGTTCTTC CASSPAPGWEQFF
. TRBJ1-1 . TRBV18 TGTGCCAGCTCAGTCGAACAGGGAGGAGGCACTGAAGCTTTCTTT CASSVEQGGGTEAFF
TRBD1 TRBJ1-2 few TRBV5-4 TGTGCCAGCAGCGGCCGGACAGGAAACTATGGCTACACCTTC CASSGRTGNYGYTF
TRBD1 TRBJ2-1 . TRBV6-5 TGTGCCAGCAGGGGGACAGGGTTTTCCTACAATGAGCAGTTCTTC CASRGTGFSYNEQFF
. TRBJ2-2 . TRBV11-3 TGTGCCAGCAGCTTAACCCGGGACGGATTCACCGGGGAGCTGTTTTTT CASSLTRDGFTGELFF
. TRBJ2-6 . TRBV10-1 TGCGCCAGCAGTGCGGGCTCTGGGGCCAACGTCCTGACTTTC CASSAGSGANVLTF
. TRBJ1-5 . TRBV7-8 TGTGCCAGCAGCTCCGGGCAGCCCCAGCATTTT CASSSGQPQHF
. TRBJ2-1 . TRBV20-1 TGCAGTGCGCCTAGGAATGAGCAGTTCTTC CSAPRNEQFF
. TRBJ1-1 few TRBV18 TGTGCCAGCTCGCCTCGAGACGGCCTGAACACTGAAGCTTTCTTT CASSPRDGLNTEAFF
. TRBJ2-3 . TRBV25-1 TGTGCCAGCAGTAACCCGGGACTCGATACGCAGTATTTT CASSNPGLDTQYF
. TRBJ1-2 few TRBV7-9 TGTGCCAGCAGCTTAGTAACAGGAGCACCAGAAGGCTACACCTTC CASSLVTGAPEGYTF
. TRBJ2-5 once TRBV19 TGTGCCAGTAGTATAAGGAGGGACCAAGAGACCCAGTACTTC CASSIRRDQETQYF
TRBD1 TRBJ1-4 . TRBV6-5 TGTGCCAGCAGTACGGAGGGACAGGGGAATGAAAAACTGTTTTTT CASSTEGQGNEKLFF
TRBD1 TRBJ2-2 . TRBV29-1 TGCAGCGCCGGACAGGGGGACTCATCCACCGGGGAGCTGTTTTTT CSAGQGDSSTGELFF